Listed here are 3 T cell receptor beta chains from one sample, sequenced in a study of technical replicates of blood from a handful of donors. Generated by immunoSEQ multiplex PCR, the TCRdb table keeps only in-frame clones and is missing some. This table holds tens of thousands of clones, over 85% found once. Sequenced sample: T cells isolated from PBMCs. All receptors derive from a human donor in good health.

This chain uses TRBV5-1 with TRBJ2-7, with D maybe TRBD1 (5 bases). From germline, CDR1 is SGHRS and CDR2 YFSETQ. V dropped 1 base and J dropped 6 bases, with 20 bases sitting between them. The CDR3 is made up of 16 amino acids. This CDR3 reads CASSLNPVDTFAEQYF. CDR3 sequence (DNA): TGCGCCAGCAGCTTGAATCCCGTGGACACATTCGCCGAGCAGTACTTC.

In the case of this clone: One junction end does not reproduce the germline sequence, and a read error may be involved. The chain employs TRBV7-7 and TRBJ1-1; no firm D call. CDR3 length: 13 amino acids. CDR1 is SSHAT, CDR2 FNYEAQ, per germline (reference sequence). DNA for the CDR3: TGTGCTAGCAGCTTGTCAGAGAACACTGAAGCTTTCTTT. Translation gives CASSLSENTEAFF.

As to this clone: The identical CDR3 is also encoded by other nucleotide sequences in the sample. The V call is TRBV28, the J call TRBJ2-7; no reliable D call. The length of the CDR3 is 11 residues. V was shortened by 6 bases and J by 0 bases, with 3 bases between the two germline ends. Germline V gene data show CDR1 as MDHEN and CDR2 as SYDVKM. The CDR3 coding sequence is TGTGCCAGCAGCAGCTCCTACGAGCAGTACTTC. Protein sequence: CASSSSYEQYF.